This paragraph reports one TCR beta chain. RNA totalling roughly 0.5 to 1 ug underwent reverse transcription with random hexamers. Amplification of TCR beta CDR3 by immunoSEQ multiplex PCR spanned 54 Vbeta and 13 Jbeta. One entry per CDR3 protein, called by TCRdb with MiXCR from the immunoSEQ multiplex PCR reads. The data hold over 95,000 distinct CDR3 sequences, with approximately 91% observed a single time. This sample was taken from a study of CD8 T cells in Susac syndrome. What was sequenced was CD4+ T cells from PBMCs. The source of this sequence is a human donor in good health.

The chain's CDR3 is CASSRQGSNTEAFF. DNA of the CDR3: TGTGCCAGCAGCAGACAGGGATCGAACACTGAAGCTTTCTTT. The chain employs TRBV7-2 and TRBJ1-1; TRBD1 matches 7 bases. The CDR3 loop spans 14 amino acids. J was trimmed by 1 base and V by 5 bases; bases with no gene match: 4. Germline V gene sequence: CDR1 SGHTA, CDR2 FQGNSA.